The clone carrying this T cell receptor beta chain was seen a single time. The antigen is not known. In germline, CDR1 is LNHDA, CDR2 SQIVND (reference sequence). The CDR3 is 14 residues long. Trimming pared 6 bases from V and 4 bases from J, leaving 15 bases between. This record comes from a study of T cells after posttransplantation cyclophosphamide. Only in-frame clones appear in the TCRdb table, and some are missing; sequencing was by immunoSEQ multiplex PCR. The repertoire holds 23,000 or so clones, with 80% to 90% as singletons. General study results and limits: Donor CD8+ memory clones often dominated recipient blood repertoires at later times. After PTCy, TRB diversity resembled that of CNI/methotrexate controls. TRB overlap between skin or GI tissue T cells and blood was limited.

Controls had myeloablative marrow grafts with methotrexate and calcineurin inhibitor, sampled at 1 year. The chain combines TRBV19 with TRBJ2-5, with a possible D match to TRBD2 (6 bases). The clonotype comes from a female patient between 25 and 45 years old who received an allogeneic stem cell transplant from an unrelated donor, was CMV-positive, and had acute and chronic GVHD. Some T cells may have come from the graft donor. The sample in question was PBMCs, obtained 350 to 400 days after allogeneic stem cell transplant with calcineurin inhibitor and methotrexate. The CDR3 bases are TGTGCCAGTAGCCGGAGGAGGGTTGGAGAGACCCAGTACTTC. This encodes CASSRRRVGETQYF. Looking up the rest from reference TRBV19 and TRBJ2-5 gives the full variable domain: DGGITQSPKYLFRKEGQNVTLSCEQNLNHDAMYWYRQDPGQGLRLIYYSQIVNDFQKGDIAEGYSVSREKKESFPLTVTSAQKNPTAFYLCASSRRRVGETQYFGPGTRLLVL.